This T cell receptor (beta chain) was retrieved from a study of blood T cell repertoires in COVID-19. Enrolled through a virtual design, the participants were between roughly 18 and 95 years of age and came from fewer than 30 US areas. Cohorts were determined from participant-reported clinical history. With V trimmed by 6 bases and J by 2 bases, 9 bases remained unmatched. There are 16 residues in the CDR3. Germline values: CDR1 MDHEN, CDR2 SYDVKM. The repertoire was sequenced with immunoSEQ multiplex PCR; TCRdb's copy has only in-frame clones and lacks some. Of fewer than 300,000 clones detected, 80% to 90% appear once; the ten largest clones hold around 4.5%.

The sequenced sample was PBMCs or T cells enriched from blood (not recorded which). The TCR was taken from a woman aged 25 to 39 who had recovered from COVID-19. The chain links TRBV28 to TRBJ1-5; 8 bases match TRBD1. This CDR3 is CASSRQGLVGNQPQHF. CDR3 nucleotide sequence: TGTGCCAGCAGCCGACAGGGGCTAGTGGGCAATCAGCCCCAGCATTTT.